What follows are 24 T cell receptor beta chains derived from one specimen sequenced in a study of blood T cells in healthy people across ages. Next came a second PCR, run for roughly 6 to 11 cycles, which used a sample-barcoded 5' primer along with a J-beta primer mix. Via MiXCR, TCRdb re-called the 5' RACE reads, giving one row per CDR3 protein. The sample carries some 790,000 distinct CDR3 sequences, roughly 26% recorded once. Source material: blood. All receptors derive from an elderly woman in good health.

A remark on this clonotype: Just one base apart from a much larger clone, this may be a read error. The chain recombines TRBV20-1 with TRBJ2-5; D may be TRBD1 or TRBD2 (8 bases each). Germline assignment: CDR1 DFQATT and CDR2 SNEGSKA (reference sequence). Trimming took 2 bases from V and 11 from J, leaving 18 bases between them. The CDR3 consists of 13 residues. The CDR3 DNA is TGCAGTGCTAGACGGGACAGGTCGGGGGGGCAGTACTTC. It translates to CSARRDRSGGQYF.

Many counts were recorded for this clonotype. The V call is TRBV7-2, the J call TRBJ2-5; D might be TRBD1 (7 bases). Germline V gene sequence: CDR1 SGHTA, CDR2 FQGNSA. V gave up 4 bases and J gave up 11 bases, with 17 bases separating them. This CDR3 has 13 amino acids. CDR3 loop: CASSSQGGGEQYF. The CDR3 DNA reads as TGTGCCAGCAGCTCTCAGGGGGGCGGTGAGCAGTACTTC.

The chain links TRBV2 to TRBJ2-5, with 13 bases identical to TRBD2. V lost 6 bases to trimming and J lost 7 bases; unmatched junction nucleotides: 8. The CDR3 runs 15 residues. Per the germline V gene, CDR1 is SNHLY and CDR2 is FYNNEI. CDR3 DNA sequence: TGTGCCAGCAGCGAACGACTAGCGGGGGGTGGGACCCAGTACTTC. It yields the protein CASSERLAGGGTQYF.

This clonotype was detected ten times or more. The chain links TRBV20-1 to TRBJ2-7; D gene ambiguous. V lost 6 bases to trimming and J lost 4 bases, with 10 bases between them. Germline V gene data show CDR1 as DFQATT and CDR2 as SNEGSKA (reference sequence). The CDR3 is 11 residues long. This CDR3 reads CSAQDGYEQYF. The CDR3 region has the DNA TGCAGTGCGCAAGACGGTTACGAGCAGTACTTC.

In this sample, this clonotype turned up many times. The rearrangement links TRBV7-9 to TRBJ1-4, with D possibly TRBD1 on 5 matching bases. Germline loops: CDR1 SEHNR, CDR2 FQNEAQ (reference sequence). The CDR3 contains 15 residues. Trimming cost V 0 bases and J 5 bases, with 10 bases left between them. CDR3 sequence: CASSLARGSNEKLFF. Written as DNA, the CDR3 is TGTGCCAGCAGCTTAGCCCGGGGGTCCAATGAAAAACTGTTTTTT.

This chain connects TRBV20-1 to TRBJ2-3, with 8 bases lining up with TRBD2. The CDR3 contains 16 residues. V was clipped by 0 bases and J by 2 bases; unmatched bases: 7. Germline CDR1 and CDR2: DFQATT and SNEGSKA (reference sequence). CDR3 DNA: TGCAGTGCTAGAGATTCCGGCGGGGGGACCACAGATACGCAGTATTTT. This sequence encodes CSARDSGGGTTDTQYF.

This clonotype was found many times. The genes are TRBV20-1 and TRBJ2-3, with D unclear. This CDR3 is 12 amino acids long. Trimming stripped 3 bases from V and 7 bases from J, with 11 bases between. Germline CDR1 and CDR2: DFQATT and SNEGSKA (reference sequence). The CDR3 loop is CSASPLAYTQYF. CDR3 coding DNA: TGCAGTGCTAGCCCCTTGGCCTATACGCAGTATTTT.

The sample holds many counts of this clonotype. V gene TRBV5-4 combines with J gene TRBJ2-5; perhaps TRBD2 as D (6 bases). The length of the CDR3 is 16 residues. Trimming removed 0 bases at V and 0 bases at J, with 12 bases between. Germline V lookup: CDR1 SGHNT, CDR2 YYREEE (reference sequence). CDR3 sequence: CASSLGRGKDQETQYF. In DNA, the CDR3 is TGTGCCAGCAGCTTGGGGCGCGGGAAAGACCAAGAGACCCAGTACTTC. The full variable domain, in which reference TRBV5-4 and TRBJ2-5 provide the parts outside the CDR3, is ETGVTQSPTHLIKTRGQQVTLRCSSQSGHNTVSWYQQALGQGPQFIFQYYREEENGRGNFPPRFSGLQFPNYSSELNVNALELDDSALYLCASSLGRGKDQETQYFGPGTRLLVL.

The V gene is TRBV6-5, the J gene TRBJ2-1; either TRBD1 or TRBD2 may supply D (6 bases each). The V end was cut by 1 base, the J end by 7 bases, with 17 bases between. The CDR3 runs 16 residues. Germline V gives CDR1 MNHEY, CDR2 SVGAGI. The DNA of the CDR3 is TGTGCCAGCAGTTACTTTGCGTGGGGGGCCGGTAATGAGCAGTTCTTC. This gives the protein CASSYFAWGAGNEQFF.

With respect to this clonotype: Mismatch with germline at one junction end may stem from a read error. V and J are TRBV18 and TRBJ2-5; D possibly corresponds to TRBD1 (5 bases). Germline V gives CDR1 KGHSH, CDR2 LQKENI. The CDR3 length is 15 residues. The CDR3, as DNA: TGTGCCAACTCACCGACCCGTACAGGTCAAGAGACCCAGTACTTC. This translates into CANSPTRTGQETQYF.

As for this clonotype: This may be a read error: a much more frequent sequence differs by one nucleotide. The chain has TRBV20-1 and TRBJ2-1; 9 bases are shared with TRBD2. The CDR3 has 15 amino acids. V gave up 6 bases and J gave up 4 bases; unmatched junction bases: 10. Germline-derived CDR1 and CDR2 are DFQATT and SNEGSKA (reference sequence). The CDR3 region has the DNA TGCAGTGCGGCCGGGACTAGCTTCGGATACAATGAGCAGTTCTTC. It codes for CSAAGTSFGYNEQFF.

This clonotype was detected many times. The chain uses TRBV7-2 and TRBJ2-5, with D perhaps TRBD2 (5 bases). Germline CDR1 is SGHTA and CDR2 is FQGNSA. The germline V and J ends were trimmed by 1 base and 3 bases, with 12 bases remaining between them. The CDR3 spans 15 residues. The chain's CDR3 is CASSLGELSKETQYF. Written as DNA, the CDR3 is TGTGCCAGCAGCTTAGGGGAGCTGTCGAAAGAGACCCAGTACTTC.

In its sample, this clonotype was seen a few times. One end of the junction fails to match germline, which may point to a read error. CDR3 DNA: TGTGCCGGCAGTGAAGGGACAGTTTATGGCTACACCTTC. Translating it yields CAGSEGTVYGYTF. The genes are TRBV25-1 and TRBJ1-2; 7 bases line up with TRBD1. Germline V lookup: CDR1 MGHDK, CDR2 SYGVNS. There are 13 residues in the CDR3.

To note about this clonotype: Possible read error: a much larger clone is one base away. The chain uses TRBV20-1 and TRBJ1-2; 7 positions agree with TRBD1. This CDR3 comprises 16 residues. Germline CDR1 reads DFQATT; CDR2 reads SNEGSKA (reference sequence). The CDR3 here is CSARDLRDSTNYDYTF. CDR3 sequence (DNA): TGCAGTGCTAGAGATCTGCGGGACAGCACTAACTATGACTACACCTTC.

Regarding this clonotype: A read error may explain this, as a much larger clone is one base away. The chain uses TRBV6-2 or TRBV6-3 and TRBJ2-5, with D possibly being TRBD1 (5 bases). Trimming removed 5 bases from V and 11 bases from J, with 15 bases in between. This CDR3 has 12 amino acids. Germline assignment: CDR1 MNHEY and CDR2 SVGEGT. The DNA for the CDR3 is TGTGCCAGCAGTGACCCCAGGGATGAGCAGTACTTC. It is translated as CASSDPRDEQYF.

The chain links TRBV29-1 to TRBJ2-7; TRBD2 matches at 9 bases. Matching the DNA end better, TRBJ2-5 makes the J call doubtful. CDR1 and CDR2 (germline): SQVTM, ANQGSEA. This CDR3 region has 13 residues. The CDR3 sequence is CSVPRGGEETQYF. The CDR3 region has the DNA TGCAGCGTTCCGCGCGGGGGGGAAGAGACCCAGTACTTC.

Comments on this clonotype: This may come from a read error, since a much larger clone is one base off. This is likely a read error, given that the CDR3 carries no conserved phenylalanine or tryptophan at its end. The gene calls are TRBV5-1 and TRBJ2-1; 7 positions match TRBD2. From germline, CDR1 is SGHRS and CDR2 YFSETQ. The CDR3 extends over 14 amino acids. Germline trimming cut 3 bases from V and 8 bases from J; bases unmatched to any gene: 8. CDR3 bases: TGCGCCAGCAGCTGGGGGGGATCGGGCTATGAGCAGTTCGTC. Protein: CASSWGGSGYEQFV.

The rearrangement joins TRBV7-2 to TRBJ2-1; 12 positions match TRBD1. The junction had 6 bases not matched to a gene; V was cut back by 5 bases and J by 4 bases. The CDR3 extends over 16 amino acids. Germline V gene lookup returns CDR1 SGHTA and CDR2 FQGNSA. Here the CDR3 reads CASSPGTGGVYNEQFF. CDR3 DNA: TGTGCCAGCAGCCCAGGGACAGGGGGCGTATACAATGAGCAGTTCTTC. The complete variable domain, with remaining parts taken from reference TRBV7-2 and TRBJ2-1, reads GAGVSQSPSNKVTEKGKDVELRCDPISGHTALYWYRQSLGQGLEFLIYFQGNSAPDKSGLPSDRFSAERTGGSVSTLTIQRTQQEDSAVYLCASSPGTGGVYNEQFFGPGTRLTVL.

This clonotype was detected only a few times. The chain is built from TRBV11-3 and TRBJ1-1; possible D gene TRBD1, 5 bases. Trimming stripped 6 bases from V and 4 bases from J, with 15 bases between. The CDR3 contains 14 residues. The germline gives CDR1 SGHNT, CDR2 YENEEA. CDR3 nucleotides: TGTGCCAGCAGACCACAGGTTGCCGGCACTGAAGCTTTCTTT. Translation: CASRPQVAGTEAFF. The variable domain in full, with the rest retrieved from reference TRBV11-3 and TRBJ1-1, is EAGVVQSPRYKIIEKKQPVAFWCNPISGHNTLYWYLQNLGQGPELLIRYENEEAVDDSQLPKDRFSAERLKGVDSTLKIQPAELGDSAVYLCASRPQVAGTEAFFGQGTRLTVV.

This clonotype was detected a few times. This sequence joins TRBV30 and TRBJ2-7, with 9 nucleotides matching TRBD1. V lost 1 base and J lost 6; bases outside the gene matches: 7. The CDR3 runs to 14 residues. In germline, CDR1 is GTSNPN, CDR2 SVGIG (reference sequence). DNA for the CDR3: TGTGCCTGGAGTGCATTGGGACAGGGTAGCGAGCAGTACTTC. This encodes CAWSALGQGSEQYF.

This clonotype was recorded at least ten times. CDR3 amino acids: CASSLNRKETQYF. CDR3 in DNA: TGTGCCAGCAGCCTAAACAGGAAAGAGACCCAGTACTTC. V gene TRBV12-3 or TRBV12-4 combines with J gene TRBJ2-5; D is perhaps TRBD1 (5 bases). Trimming took off 6 bases at V and 3 bases at J, with 11 bases between the two ends. The CDR3 consists of 13 residues.

This chain joins TRBV11-2 and TRBJ2-4, with TRBD1 matching over 9 bases. V was clipped by 0 bases and J by 4 bases; unmatched bases: 1. The CDR3 consists of 15 residues. Per the germline V gene, CDR1 is SGHAT and CDR2 is FQNNGV. CDR3 residues: CASSLDGQGKNIQYF. The DNA for the CDR3 is TGTGCCAGCAGCTTAGATGGACAGGGGAAAAACATTCAGTACTTC.

This clonotype was recorded at least ten times. The chain has TRBV11-2 and TRBJ1-1; possibly TRBD1 for D (6 bases). Germline-derived CDR1 and CDR2 are SGHAT and FQNNGV. The length of the CDR3 is 15 residues. V lost 1 base, J lost 7 bases, and 16 bases lay in between. The chain's CDR3 is CASSLGAVRGYEAFF. The CDR3 DNA sequence: TGTGCCAGCAGCTTAGGGGCGGTCAGGGGTTATGAAGCTTTCTTT.

The sample holds many counts of this clonotype. The chain uses TRBV20-1 and TRBJ2-3; TRBD2 matches at 10 bases. CDR1 DFQATT and CDR2 SNEGSKA come from the germline V gene (reference sequence). This CDR3 region has 15 residues. The ends lost 3 bases at V and 8 bases at J; junction bases unmatched: 11. CDR3 sequence reads: CSASLESGGAGTQYF. CDR3 in DNA: TGCAGTGCTAGCCTTGAAAGCGGGGGGGCCGGTACGCAGTATTTT.